These 25 T cell receptor beta chains share one sample of origin, sequenced in a study of cytotoxic CD8 clonotypes in ibrutinib-treated CLL. Generated by immunoSEQ multiplex PCR, the TCRdb table keeps only in-frame clones and is missing some. The profile shows 140,000 to 150,000 clones, 60% to 85% of them singletons. The material sequenced was PBMCs, taken after 24 months of ibrutinib treatment. These receptors originate from a human donor with chronic lymphocytic leukemia.

Here the CDR3 reads CASSSPLDTQYF. The CDR3 DNA reads TGTGCCAGCAGCTCCCCTCTCGATACGCAGTATTTT. The V gene is TRBV7-9, the J gene TRBJ2-3, with D hard to call. This CDR3 comprises 12 residues. V was cut by 4 bases and J by 6 bases, with 8 bases left in between. Germline lookup yields CDR1 SEHNR and CDR2 FQNEAQ (reference sequence). The full variable domain, rest sourced from reference TRBV7-9 and TRBJ2-3, is DTGVSQNPRHKITKRGQNVTFRCDPISEHNRLYWYRQTLGQGPEFLTYFQNEAQLEKSRLLSDRFSAERPKGSFSTLEIQRTEQGDSAMYLCASSSPLDTQYFGPGTRLTVL.

The genes are TRBV5-6 and TRBJ1-1, with D possibly matching TRBD1 (5 bases). The CDR3 extends over 16 amino acids. With 4 bases removed from V and 4 bases from J, the gap between germline ends came to 20 bases. Germline-derived CDR1 and CDR2 are SGHDT and YYEEEE. In DNA form, the CDR3 reads TGTGCCAGCAGCCCCCTCCTCGGCGGGGGGGGCACTGAAGCTTTCTTT. It translates to CASSPLLGGGGTEAFF.

The chain uses TRBV7-9 and TRBJ1-2; a weak D match, TRBD1 (5 bases). The germline gives CDR1 SEHNR, CDR2 FQNEAQ (reference sequence). CDR3 length: 13 residues. The V gene lost 5 bases and the J gene lost 4 bases, with 11 bases spanning the gap. CDR3 protein: CASSPFTGYGYTF. The DNA for the CDR3 is TGTGCCAGCAGCCCATTCACAGGCTATGGCTACACCTTC.

A few counts support this clone. J is TRBJ2-3 and V is TRBV11-2; TRBD2 matches 7 bases. The CDR3 length is 13 residues. Germline trimming cut 0 bases from V and 10 bases from J; bases unmatched to any gene: 4. CDR1 and CDR2 from the germline V gene are SGHAT and FQNNGV. CDR3 coding DNA: TGTGCCAGCAGCTTAGAGGGCCGGGGGGCGCAGTATTTT. Translation gives CASSLEGRGAQYF.

This clone has only a few counts. This sequence joins TRBV5-1 and TRBJ2-7, with 8 bases identical to TRBD1. The CDR3 is 16 residues long. After removal of 1 base from V and 3 bases from J, the junction contained 9 bases not matched to a gene. Germline CDR1 reads SGHRS; CDR2 reads YFSETQ. CDR3 protein: CASSLSQPGQGYEQYF. The CDR3 DNA follows: TGCGCCAGCAGCTTGTCCCAGCCTGGACAGGGCTACGAGCAGTACTTC.

The chain employs TRBV30 and TRBJ1-5; 7 bases are shared with TRBD1. The germline V gene has CDR1 GTSNPN and CDR2 SVGIG (reference sequence). V was clipped by 7 bases and J by 5 bases; unmatched bases: 8. This CDR3 has 13 amino acids. This chain's CDR3 is CASTAGTDQPQHF. The CDR3 DNA sequence: TGTGCCTCAACCGCCGGGACAGATCAGCCCCAGCATTTT. The whole variable domain, remainder taken from reference TRBV30 and TRBJ1-5, is SQTIHQWPATLVQPVGSPLSLECTVEGTSNPNLYWYRQAAGRGLQLLFYSVGIGQISSEVPQNLSASRPQDRQFILSSKKLLLSDSGFYLCASTAGTDQPQHFGDGTRLSIL.

To note about this clone: At one end the junction does not follow the germline gene, possibly because of a read error. The chain recombines TRBV7-7 with TRBJ1-4; possible D gene TRBD1, 5 bases. Germline CDR1 and CDR2: SSHAT and FNYEAQ (reference sequence). This CDR3 has 13 residues. CDR3 sequence: CASSPLGGEKLFF. Written as DNA, the CDR3 is TGTGCTAGCAGCCCACTTGGGGGTGAAAAACTGTTTTTT. The whole variable domain, remainder taken from reference TRBV7-7 and TRBJ1-4, is GAGVSQSPRYKVTKRGQDVTLRCDPISSHATLYWYQQALGQGPEFLTYFNYEAQPDKSGLPSDRFSAERPEGSISTLTIQRTEQRDSAMYRCASSPLGGEKLFFGSGTQLSVL.

This chain joins TRBV7-2 and TRBJ2-2; 7 bases line up with TRBD1. After removal of 3 bases from V and 1 base from J, the junction contained 2 bases not matched to a gene. The germline CDR1 and CDR2 sequences are SGHTA and FQGNSA. CDR3 length equals 15 residues. The CDR3 spells CASSFGTVNTGELFF. The CDR3, as DNA: TGTGCCAGCAGCTTTGGGACAGTGAACACCGGGGAGCTGTTTTTT. The full variable domain, with the rest looked up from reference TRBV7-2 and TRBJ2-2, is GAGVSQSPSNKVTEKGKDVELRCDPISGHTALYWYRQSLGQGLEFLIYFQGNSAPDKSGLPSDRFSAERTGGSVSTLTIQRTQQEDSAVYLCASSFGTVNTGELFFGEGSRLTVL.

The rearrangement links TRBV28 to TRBJ1-2, with D perhaps matching TRBD1 (5 bases). Germline V gene lookup returns CDR1 MDHEN and CDR2 SYDVKM. The CDR3 is made up of 12 amino acids. V lost 6 bases, J lost 7 bases, and 12 bases lay in between. In nucleotides, the CDR3 is TGTGCCAGCAGCCCCCTCGGGGGTGGCTACACCTTC. Translating gives CASSPLGGGYTF.

This clone has only a few counts. This CDR3 reads CASSLDAGTGSWAFF. The CDR3 DNA is TGTGCCAGCAGCTTAGACGCCGGGACAGGGAGTTGGGCTTTCTTT. V gene TRBV7-2 combines with J gene TRBJ1-1, with 9 bases fitting TRBD1. V was pared by 1 base and J by 11 bases, with 11 bases of the junction left unmatched. The germline CDR1 and CDR2 sequences are SGHTA and FQGNSA. The CDR3 extends over 15 amino acids. Filled out from reference TRBV7-2 and TRBJ1-1, the complete variable domain reads GAGVSQSPSNKVTEKGKDVELRCDPISGHTALYWYRQSLGQGLEFLIYFQGNSAPDKSGLPSDRFSAERTGGSVSTLTIQRTQQEDSAVYLCASSLDAGTGSWAFFGQGTRLTVV.

J is TRBJ2-3 and V is TRBV15; D may match TRBD1 or TRBD2 (5 bases each). Trimming shortened V by 1 base and J by 4 bases, and 9 bases separated the two germline ends. The germline V gene has CDR1 LNHNV and CDR2 YYDKDF (reference sequence). The CDR3 is 14 residues long. DNA of the CDR3: TGTGCCACCAGCAGAGGAGGGGTTCCAGATACGCAGTATTTT. This encodes CATSRGGVPDTQYF.

This chain links TRBV18 with TRBJ2-5; D gene ambiguous. V lost 3 bases, J lost 9 bases, and 14 bases lay in between. The CDR3 consists of 13 residues. The germline V gene has CDR1 KGHSH and CDR2 LQKENI. CDR3 DNA: TGTGCCAGCTCACCCGGTAACACTCGGGCCCAGTACTTC. Protein sequence: CASSPGNTRAQYF. Together with reference TRBV18 and TRBJ2-5, the CDR3 gives the full variable domain: NAGVMQNPRHLVRRRGQEARLRCSPMKGHSHVYWYRQLPEEGLKFMVYLQKENIIDESGMPKERFSAEFPKEGPSILRIQQVVRGDSAAYFCASSPGNTRAQYFGPGTRLLVL.

The chain uses TRBV6-5 and TRBJ1-2, with D tentatively TRBD1 (5 bases). The V gene lost 6 bases and the J gene lost 7 bases, with 9 bases spanning the gap. Germline lookup yields CDR1 MNHEY and CDR2 SVGAGI. The CDR3 length is 11 residues. Written as DNA, the CDR3 is TGTGCCAGCAGCCAGGGCGGTGGCTACACCTTC. Protein sequence: CASSQGGGYTF.

This chain joins TRBV7-3 and TRBJ1-5; maybe TRBD1 (6 bases). There are 15 residues in the CDR3. The V end lost 5 bases, the J end lost 7 bases, and 18 bases lay between the germline ends. The germline V gene has CDR1 SGHTA and CDR2 FQGTGA. CDR3 region: CASSPTGRVGQPQHF. Written as DNA, the CDR3 is TGTGCCAGCAGCCCTACAGGGAGGGTTGGCCAGCCCCAGCATTTT.

The rearrangement uses TRBV5-1 and TRBJ2-1; the D gene is possibly TRBD1 (5 bases). The CDR3 contains 13 residues. From germline, CDR1 is SGHRS and CDR2 YFSETQ. Trimming removed 0 bases at V and 6 bases at J, with 7 bases between. Here the CDR3 DNA reads TGCGCCAGCAGCTTGGGCAGGGTCAATGAGCAGTTCTTC. Translation: CASSLGRVNEQFF.

V usage is TRBV10-2 and J usage is TRBJ2-7; a weak D match, TRBD2 (6 bases). Germline V gives CDR1 WSHSY, CDR2 SAAADI. Trimming left V 0 bases short and J 9 bases short, with 18 bases between. The CDR3 runs to 15 residues. CDR3 protein: CASSESGGGGALQYF. The DNA of the CDR3 is TGCGCCAGCAGTGAGTCTGGGGGAGGTGGGGCGTTGCAGTACTTC.

The V gene is TRBV27, the J gene TRBJ1-6, with D perhaps TRBD1 (5 bases). V was clipped by 6 bases and J by 8 bases, with 8 bases between them. The CDR3 loop spans 12 amino acids. Germline CDR1 MNHEY, CDR2 SMNVEV (reference sequence). CDR3 sequence (DNA): TGTGCCAGCAGGACAGCCGATTCACCCCTCCACTTT. Its translation is CASRTADSPLHF.

CDR3 sequence: CASSVVRTGQPQHF. The DNA for the CDR3 is TGTGCCAGCAGTGTAGTCAGGACGGGCCAGCCCCAGCATTTT. V is TRBV2 and J is TRBJ1-5; D is unresolved. Trimming removed 4 bases from V and 7 bases from J, with 14 bases in between. Germline V gene sequence: CDR1 SNHLY, CDR2 FYNNEI. The CDR3 runs to 14 residues.

The genes are TRBV30 and TRBJ1-4, with D perhaps TRBD1 (6 bases). V lost 2 bases and J lost 8, with 15 bases in between. The CDR3 length is 14 residues. Germline V lookup: CDR1 GTSNPN, CDR2 SVGIG (reference sequence). The CDR3 sequence: CAWSRGRGDEKLFF. The CDR3 DNA reads TGTGCCTGGAGTAGGGGCAGGGGTGACGAAAAACTGTTTTTT.

The chain joins TRBV29-1 to TRBJ2-3; D perhaps matches TRBD1 (6 bases). Per the germline V gene, CDR1 is SQVTM and CDR2 is ANQGSEA. Deletions cut 7 bases from V and 6 bases from J, with 23 bases between. This CDR3 spans 15 amino acids. CDR3 nucleotides: TGCAGCGCCCGCCGCAATCTGGGGGCTGGGGATACGCAGTATTTT. This encodes CSARRNLGAGDTQYF.

The CDR3 region is CASRTQGQETQYF. The CDR3 DNA is TGTGCCAGCAGGACACAGGGTCAAGAGACCCAGTACTTC. The chain combines TRBV28 with TRBJ2-5; D might be TRBD1 (6 bases). Trimming shortened V by 6 bases and J by 2 bases, and 10 bases separated the two germline ends. The V gene's germline CDR1 is MDHEN and CDR2 SYDVKM. The CDR3 runs 13 residues.

A few counts support this clone. The chain employs TRBV6-5 and TRBJ1-6; D not certain. Germline lookup yields CDR1 MNHEY and CDR2 SVGAGI. V lost 2 bases and J lost 8, with 7 bases in between. This CDR3 region has 13 residues. In DNA form, the CDR3 reads TGTGCCAGCAGTTACCTCGGGGATTCACCCCTCCACTTT. This sequence encodes CASSYLGDSPLHF.

This clone appeared a single time. J is TRBJ2-7 and V is TRBV28; 12 bases are shared with TRBD2. This CDR3 has 15 residues. Germline V gives CDR1 MDHEN, CDR2 SYDVKM. J was trimmed by 6 bases and V by 6 bases; bases with no gene match: 9. The CDR3 loop reads CASSSPSGRAGEQYF. In nucleotides, the CDR3 is TGTGCCAGCAGCTCCCCTAGCGGGAGGGCCGGCGAGCAGTACTTC.

The chain is built from TRBV5-1 and TRBJ2-4, with D possibly TRBD2 on 6 matching bases. Between the trimmed V and J ends, which lost 7 bases and 8 bases, there was a span of 16 bases. The CDR3 consists of 13 residues. CDR1 is SGHRS and CDR2 is YFSETQ in the germline V gene. The CDR3 sequence is CASRIAGLDIQYF. The CDR3 bases are TGCGCCAGCCGGATCGCGGGGTTGGACATTCAGTACTTC.

The chain links TRBV6-5 to TRBJ2-3; possibly TRBD2 for D (5 bases). The CDR3 has 16 amino acids. Germline assignment: CDR1 MNHEY and CDR2 SVGAGI. The V gene lost 2 bases and the J gene lost 0 bases, with 12 bases spanning the gap. Here the CDR3 DNA reads TGTGCCAGCAGTTACCAGTCAGCGGAGAGCACAGATACGCAGTATTTT. The encoded protein is CASSYQSAESTDTQYF.